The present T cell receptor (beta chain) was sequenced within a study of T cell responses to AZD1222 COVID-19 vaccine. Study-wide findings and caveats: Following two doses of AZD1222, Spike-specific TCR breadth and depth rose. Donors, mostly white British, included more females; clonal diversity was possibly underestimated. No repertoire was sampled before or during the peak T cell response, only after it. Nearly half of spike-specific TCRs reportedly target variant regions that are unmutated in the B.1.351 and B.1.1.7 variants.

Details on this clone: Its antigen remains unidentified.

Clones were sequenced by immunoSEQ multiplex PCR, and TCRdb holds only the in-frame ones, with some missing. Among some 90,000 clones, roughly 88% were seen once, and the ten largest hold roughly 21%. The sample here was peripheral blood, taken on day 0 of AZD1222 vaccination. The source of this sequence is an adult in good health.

DNA of the CDR3: TGTGCCAGCTCATCACAGGGCCCGCGGGCTAATGAAAAACTGTTTTTT. Translation: CASSSQGPRANEKLFF. The chain uses TRBV18 and TRBJ1-4, with D perhaps matching TRBD1 (6 bases). CDR3 length: 16 residues. V lost 5 bases, J lost 3 bases, and 16 bases lay in between. Germline assignment: CDR1 KGHSH and CDR2 LQKENI.